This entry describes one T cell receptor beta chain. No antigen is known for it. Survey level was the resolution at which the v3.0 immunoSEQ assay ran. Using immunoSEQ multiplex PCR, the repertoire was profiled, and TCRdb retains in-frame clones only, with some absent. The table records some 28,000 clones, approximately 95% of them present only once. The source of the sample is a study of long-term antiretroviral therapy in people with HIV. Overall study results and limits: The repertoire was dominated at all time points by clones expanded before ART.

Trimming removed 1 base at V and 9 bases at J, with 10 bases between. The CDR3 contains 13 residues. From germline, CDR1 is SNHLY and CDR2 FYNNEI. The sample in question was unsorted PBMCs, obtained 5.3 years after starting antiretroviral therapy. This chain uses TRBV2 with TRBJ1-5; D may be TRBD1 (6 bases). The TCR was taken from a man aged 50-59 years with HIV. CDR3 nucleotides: TGTGCCAGCAGTGAAGAGGGGGGGCGGCCCCAGCATTTT. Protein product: CASSEEGGRPQHF.